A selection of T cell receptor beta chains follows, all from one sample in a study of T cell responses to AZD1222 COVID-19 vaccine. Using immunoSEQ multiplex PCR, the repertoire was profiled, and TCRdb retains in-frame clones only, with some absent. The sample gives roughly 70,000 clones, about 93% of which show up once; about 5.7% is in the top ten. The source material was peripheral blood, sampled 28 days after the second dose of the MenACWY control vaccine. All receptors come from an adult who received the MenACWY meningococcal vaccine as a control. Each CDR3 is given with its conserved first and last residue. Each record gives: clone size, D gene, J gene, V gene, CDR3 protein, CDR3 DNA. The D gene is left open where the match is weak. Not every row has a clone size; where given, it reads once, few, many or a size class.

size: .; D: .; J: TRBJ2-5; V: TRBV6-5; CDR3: CASSYSRVPETQYF; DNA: TGTGCCAGCAGTTACTCCAGGGTACCAGAGACCCAGTACTTC
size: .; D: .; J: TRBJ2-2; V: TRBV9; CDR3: CASSARPTGELFF; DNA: TGTGCCAGCAGCGCGAGACCGACCGGGGAGCTGTTTTTT
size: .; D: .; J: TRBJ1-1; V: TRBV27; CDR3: CASSPGFGDTEAFF; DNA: TGTGCCAGCAGCCCGGGGTTCGGGGACACTGAAGCTTTCTTT
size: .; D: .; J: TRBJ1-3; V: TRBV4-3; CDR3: CASSQGRSSVFGNTIYF; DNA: TGCGCCAGCAGCCAAGGACGCAGTTCCGTCTTTGGAAACACCATATATTTT
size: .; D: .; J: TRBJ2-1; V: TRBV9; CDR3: CASSQGVISYNEQFF; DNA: TGTGCCAGCAGCCAAGGTGTAATCTCCTACAATGAGCAGTTCTTC
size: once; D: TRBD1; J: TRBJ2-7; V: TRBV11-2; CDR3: CASSLAGTGSYEQYF; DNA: TGTGCCAGCAGCTTAGCGGGGACAGGGAGCTACGAGCAGTACTTC
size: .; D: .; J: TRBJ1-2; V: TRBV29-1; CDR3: CSVSGLYGYTF; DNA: TGCAGCGTATCGGGCCTCTATGGCTACACCTTC
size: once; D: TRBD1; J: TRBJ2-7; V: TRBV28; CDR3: CASSTPAGTGGNEQYF; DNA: TGTGCCAGCAGCACCCCAGCCGGGACAGGGGGGAACGAGCAGTACTTC
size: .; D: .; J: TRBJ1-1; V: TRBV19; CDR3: CASTTGFEAFF; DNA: TGTGCCAGTACTACCGGGTTTGAAGCTTTCTTT
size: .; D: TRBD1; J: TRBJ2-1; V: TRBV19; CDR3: CASRAATGVDNEQFF; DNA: TGTGCCAGTAGGGCAGCGACAGGGGTTGACAATGAGCAGTTCTTC
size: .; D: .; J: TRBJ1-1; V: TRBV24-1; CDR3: CATSELGNTEAFF; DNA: TGTGCCACCAGTGAATTAGGGAACACTGAAGCTTTCTTT
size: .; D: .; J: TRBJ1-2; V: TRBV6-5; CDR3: CASTQTTYGYTF; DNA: TGTGCCAGCACACAGACGACCTATGGCTACACCTTC
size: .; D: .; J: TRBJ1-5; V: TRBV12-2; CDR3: CASRESGTGISNQPQHF; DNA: TGTGCAAGTCGAGAGTCCGGGACAGGGATTAGCAATCAGCCCCAGCATTTT
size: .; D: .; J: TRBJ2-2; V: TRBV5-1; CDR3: CASSLGMRNTGELFF; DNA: TGCGCCAGCAGCTTGGGGATGAGAAACACCGGGGAGCTGTTTTTT
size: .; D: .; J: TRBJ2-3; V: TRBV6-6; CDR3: CASSDSDTQYF; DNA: TGTGCCAGCAGCGACTCAGATACGCAGTATTTT
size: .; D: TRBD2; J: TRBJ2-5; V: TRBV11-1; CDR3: CASSYPGGETQYF; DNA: TGTGCCAGCAGCTACCCGGGAGGGGAGACCCAGTACTTC
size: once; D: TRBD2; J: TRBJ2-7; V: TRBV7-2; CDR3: CASVKSGRREQYF; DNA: TGTGCCAGCGTAAAAAGCGGGAGGCGCGAGCAGTACTTC
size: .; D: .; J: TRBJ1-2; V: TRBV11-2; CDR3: CASSLGGLDYGYTF; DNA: TGTGCCAGCAGCTTAGGGGGATTGGACTATGGCTACACCTTC
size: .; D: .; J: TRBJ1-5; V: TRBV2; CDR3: CASTGSGFNQPQHF; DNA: TGTGCCAGCACAGGCAGCGGATTCAATCAGCCCCAGCATTTT
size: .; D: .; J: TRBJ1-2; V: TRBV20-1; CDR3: CSARDYGYTF; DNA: TGCAGTGCTAGAGACTATGGCTACACCTTC
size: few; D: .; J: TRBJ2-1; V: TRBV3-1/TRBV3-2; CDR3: CASSLTEYNEQFF; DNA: TGTGCCAGCAGCCTGACAGAGTACAATGAGCAGTTCTTC
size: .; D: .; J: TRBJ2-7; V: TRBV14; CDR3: CASSPTAVAYEQYF; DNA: TGTGCCAGCAGCCCTACGGCGGTGGCCTACGAGCAGTACTTC
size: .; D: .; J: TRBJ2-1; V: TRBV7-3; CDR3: CASSSPTLNNEQFF; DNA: TGTGCCAGCAGTTCCCCTACGCTAAACAATGAGCAGTTCTTC
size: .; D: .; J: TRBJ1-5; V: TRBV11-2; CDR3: CASSLEPLQPQHF; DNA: TGTGCCAGCAGCTTAGAGCCCCTCCAGCCCCAGCATTTT
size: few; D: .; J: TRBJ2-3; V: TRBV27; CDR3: CASSSALTDTQYF; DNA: TGTGCCAGCAGTTCTGCCCTCACAGATACGCAGTATTTT
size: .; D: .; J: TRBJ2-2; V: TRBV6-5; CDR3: CASRDPSGELFF; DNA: TGTGCCAGCAGAGACCCGAGCGGGGAGCTGTTTTTT
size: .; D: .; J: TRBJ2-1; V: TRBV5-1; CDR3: CASKEAVEQFF; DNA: TGCGCCAGCAAGGAAGCGGTTGAGCAGTTCTTC
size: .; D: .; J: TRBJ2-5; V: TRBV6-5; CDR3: CASRLGETQYF; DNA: TGTGCCAGCAGACTGGGGGAGACCCAGTACTTC
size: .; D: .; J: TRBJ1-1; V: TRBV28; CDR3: CASRQDRRPPFGEAFF; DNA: TGTGCCAGCAGACAAGACAGGAGGCCCCCGTTCGGTGAAGCTTTCTTT
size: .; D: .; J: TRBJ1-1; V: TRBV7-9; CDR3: CASSKLGSNTEAFF; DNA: TGTGCCAGCAGCAAACTGGGAAGCAACACTGAAGCTTTCTTT
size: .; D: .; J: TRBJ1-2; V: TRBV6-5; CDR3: CASIPGRNYGYTF; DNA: TGTGCCAGCATACCGGGACGGAACTATGGCTACACCTTC
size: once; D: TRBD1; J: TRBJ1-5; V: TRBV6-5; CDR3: CASRGTGEAEGAQHF; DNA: TGTGCCAGCAGGGGGACAGGGGAGGCGGAGGGGGCCCAGCATTTT
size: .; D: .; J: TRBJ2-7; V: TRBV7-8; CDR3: CASSLKRENHYEQYF; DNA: TGTGCCAGCAGCTTGAAACGGGAGAACCACTACGAGCAGTACTTC
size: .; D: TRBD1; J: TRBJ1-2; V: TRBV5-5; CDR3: CASSFARGQIYGYTF; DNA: TGTGCCAGCAGCTTTGCCAGGGGACAGATCTATGGCTACACCTTC
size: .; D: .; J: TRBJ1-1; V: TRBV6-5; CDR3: CASISPGREAFF; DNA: TGTGCCAGCATCAGTCCCGGACGTGAAGCTTTCTTT
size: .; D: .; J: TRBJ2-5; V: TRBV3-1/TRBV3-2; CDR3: CASSQGQQETQYF; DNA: TGTGCCAGCAGCCAAGGACAACAAGAGACCCAGTACTTC
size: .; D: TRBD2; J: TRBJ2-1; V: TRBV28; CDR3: CASSSIWTSETYNEQFF; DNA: TGTGCCAGCAGTTCAATTTGGACTAGCGAGACCTACAATGAGCAGTTCTTC
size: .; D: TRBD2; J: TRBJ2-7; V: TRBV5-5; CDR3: CASSLVSSGSYEQYF; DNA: TGTGCCAGCAGCTTGGTCTCTAGCGGAAGCTACGAGCAGTACTTC
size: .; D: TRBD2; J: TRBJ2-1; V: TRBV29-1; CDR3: CSVLLAGVYNEQFF; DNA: TGCAGCGTACTACTAGCGGGAGTTTACAATGAGCAGTTCTTC